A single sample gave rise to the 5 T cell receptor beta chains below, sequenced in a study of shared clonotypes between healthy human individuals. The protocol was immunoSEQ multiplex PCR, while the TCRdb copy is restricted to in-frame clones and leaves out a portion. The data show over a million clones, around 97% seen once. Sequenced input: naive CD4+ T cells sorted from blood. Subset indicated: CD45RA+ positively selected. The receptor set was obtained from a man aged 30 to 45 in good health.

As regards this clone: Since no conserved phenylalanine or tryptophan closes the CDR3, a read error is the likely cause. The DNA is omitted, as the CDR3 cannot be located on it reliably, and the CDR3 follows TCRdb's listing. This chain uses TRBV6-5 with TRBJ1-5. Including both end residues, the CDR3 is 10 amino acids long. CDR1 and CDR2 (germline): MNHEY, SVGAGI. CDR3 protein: CASSEIRFLL.

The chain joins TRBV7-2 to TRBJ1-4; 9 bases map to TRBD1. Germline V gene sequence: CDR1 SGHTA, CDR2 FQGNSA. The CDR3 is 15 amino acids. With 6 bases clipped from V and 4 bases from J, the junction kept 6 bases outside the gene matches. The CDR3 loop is CASSKTGGDNEKLFF. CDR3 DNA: TGTGCCAGCAGTAAGACAGGGGGGGATAATGAAAAACTGTTTTTT.

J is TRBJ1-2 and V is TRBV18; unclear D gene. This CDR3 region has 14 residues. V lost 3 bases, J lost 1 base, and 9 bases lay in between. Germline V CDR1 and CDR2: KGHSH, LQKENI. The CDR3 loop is CASSPTEGNYGYTF. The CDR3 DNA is TGTGCCAGCTCACCTACCGAGGGTAACTATGGCTACACCTTC.

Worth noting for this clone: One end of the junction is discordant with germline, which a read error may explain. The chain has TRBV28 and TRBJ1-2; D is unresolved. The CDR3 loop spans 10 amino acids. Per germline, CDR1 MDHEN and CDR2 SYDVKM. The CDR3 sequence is CASSSYGHTF. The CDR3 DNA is TGTGCCAGCAGCAGCTATGGCCACACCTTC.

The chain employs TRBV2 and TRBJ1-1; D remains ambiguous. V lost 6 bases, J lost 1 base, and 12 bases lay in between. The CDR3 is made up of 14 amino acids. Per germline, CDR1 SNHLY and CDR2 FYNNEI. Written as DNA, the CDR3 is TGTGCCAGCAGAAGGTCTTACGGGAACACTGAAGCTTTCTTT. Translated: CASRRSYGNTEAFF. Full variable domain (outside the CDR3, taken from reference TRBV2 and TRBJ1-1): EPEVTQTPSHQVTQMGQEVILRCVPISNHLYFYWYRQILGQKVEFLVSFYNNEISEKSEIFDDQFSVERPDGSNFTLKIRSTKLEDSAMYFCASRRSYGNTEAFFGQGTRLTVV.